The clone carrying this T cell receptor beta chain has a handful of counts. These data originate in a study of blood T cells in healthy people across ages. Primers used in a second PCR of about 7 to 12 cycles were a sample-barcoded 5' primer and a J-beta primer mix. TCRdb reprocessed the 5' RACE reads with MiXCR, giving one entry per CDR3 protein. The sample includes 650,000 to 800,000 distinct CDR3 sequences, more than 40% seen only once; the top ten take around 21%. This clonotype was obtained from a man in his 60s in good health. The sequenced sample consisted of blood.

The CDR3 coding sequence is TGTGCCAGCAGCCCAACAGTGGGTAATTCACCCCTCCACTTT. Encoded protein: CASSPTVGNSPLHF. V usage is TRBV27 and J usage is TRBJ1-6; D is uncertain. CDR3 length equals 14 residues. Germline V gene sequence: CDR1 MNHEY, CDR2 SMNVEV (reference sequence). Trimming took off 6 bases at V and 6 bases at J, with 12 bases between the two ends.